These T cell receptor beta chains were read from a single sample in a study of blood T cell repertoires in COVID-19. TCRdb keeps only in-frame clones here, not all; method: immunoSEQ multiplex PCR. The repertoire holds more than 350,000 clones, with about 88% as singletons. Sequencing used PBMCs or T cells enriched from blood (not recorded which). These receptors came from a woman under 30 who had been exposed to COVID-19. CDR3s include the opening cysteine and the closing phenylalanine or tryptophan. D genes are given only for firm matches. Size values are once, few and many counts, or a class for expanded clones, and some rows have none.

TRBJ1-2 few TRBV24-1 NA CATSDLDSRGYTF TGTGCCACCAGTGATTTAGACAGCCGGGGCTACACCTTC
TRBJ2-5 NA TRBV5-5 NA CASSFEEWSQYF TGTGCCAGCAGCTTCGAGGAATGGTCCCAGTACTTC
TRBJ2-7 NA TRBV3-1/TRBV3-2 TRBD2 CASSPGGYYEQYF TGTGCCAGCAGCCCGGGGGGTTATTACGAGCAGTACTTC
TRBJ2-7 NA TRBV10-3 NA CAISEVRGGYEQYF TGTGCCATCAGTGAAGTCAGGGGAGGGTACGAGCAGTACTTC
TRBJ1-4 NA TRBV18 NA CASSRGQIEKLFF TGTGCCAGCTCACGAGGACAGATCGAAAAACTGTTTTTT
TRBJ1-1 NA TRBV29-1 NA CSVVIGQIYLNTEAFF TGCAGCGTTGTGATAGGACAGATCTACTTGAACACTGAAGCTTTCTTT
TRBJ1-4 NA TRBV3-1/TRBV3-2 NA CASSQVDGLLSEKLFF TGTGCCAGCAGCCAAGTCGATGGACTCCTCAGTGAAAAACTGTTTTTT
TRBJ2-4 NA TRBV9 NA CASSVNSLAKNIQYF TGTGCCAGCAGCGTAAACAGCCTAGCCAAAAACATTCAGTACTTC
TRBJ1-3 NA TRBV6-5 NA CATALGFAGGTIYF TGTGCCACCGCATTGGGGTTCGCCGGGGGCACCATATATTTT
TRBJ2-3 NA TRBV5-1 TRBD2 CASSLGLAGGIEGTDTQYF TGCGCCAGCAGCTTGGGACTAGCGGGAGGGATCGAGGGCACAGATACGCAGTATTTT
TRBJ2-7 NA TRBV7-8 NA CASSLLRGLGEQYF TGTGCCAGCAGCTTACTTCGGGGTTTGGGAGAGCAGTACTTC
TRBJ1-5 NA TRBV6-5 NA CASRVEGSNQPQHF TGTGCCAGCAGAGTCGAGGGCAGCAATCAGCCCCAGCATTTT
TRBJ2-2 NA TRBV6-5 NA CASRTGRLTGELFF TGTGCCAGCAGGACAGGAAGGTTGACCGGGGAGCTGTTTTTT
TRBJ1-1 NA TRBV12-3/TRBV12-4 NA CASSSRVEAFF TGTGCCAGCAGTTCCAGGGTAGAAGCTTTCTTT
TRBJ2-1 NA TRBV10-2 TRBD1 CASRGQGWMEQFF TGCGCCAGCAGGGGACAGGGGTGGATGGAGCAGTTCTTC
TRBJ2-1 NA TRBV2 NA CASSELPGAYNEQFF TGTGCCAGCAGTGAGTTGCCAGGGGCGTACAATGAGCAGTTCTTC
TRBJ2-5 few TRBV11-1 NA CASSPGIAAQETQYF TGTGCCAGCAGCCCAGGCATAGCGGCCCAAGAGACCCAGTACTTC
TRBJ2-3 once TRBV9 NA CASSVEGRGATQYF TGTGCCAGCAGCGTAGAAGGTCGCGGGGCGACGCAGTATTTT
TRBJ1-2 NA TRBV7-2 NA CASSPMEANYGYTF TGTGCCAGCAGCCCTATGGAGGCTAACTATGGCTACACCTTC
TRBJ2-1 NA TRBV27 NA CASSGGRAGARSSYNEQFF TGTGCCAGCAGTGGAGGTAGGGCGGGGGCCCGTAGCTCCTACAATGAGCAGTTCTTC
TRBJ2-2 NA TRBV6-2/TRBV6-3 TRBD1 CASSDRGAYGELFF TGTGCCAGCAGTGACAGGGGGGCGTACGGGGAGCTGTTTTTT
TRBJ2-7 NA TRBV9 NA CASSGPGAVSYEQYF TGTGCCAGCAGCGGACCAGGGGCCGTATCCTACGAGCAGTACTTC
TRBJ2-7 NA TRBV4-3 TRBD1 CASSQVPGTGGYEQYF TGCGCCAGCAGCCAAGTCCCCGGGACAGGGGGGTACGAGCAGTACTTC
TRBJ2-3 NA TRBV11-2 TRBD2 CASSTRTSGNADTQYF TGTGCCAGCAGCACCCGGACTAGCGGAAACGCAGATACGCAGTATTTT
TRBJ1-2 few TRBV19 NA CASSIATGTYGYTF TGTGCCAGTAGTATCGCCACAGGTACCTATGGCTACACCTTC
TRBJ2-5 NA TRBV5-4 NA CASGPGLHETQYF TGTGCCAGCGGACCTGGACTACATGAGACCCAGTACTTC
TRBJ1-5 NA TRBV12-3/TRBV12-4 NA CASSSRSNQPQHF TGTGCCAGCAGTTCTCGTAGCAATCAGCCCCAGCATTTT
TRBJ2-7 few TRBV5-1 TRBD1 CASSSSGQGSSYEQYF TGCGCCAGCAGCTCCTCCGGACAGGGTAGCTCCTACGAGCAGTACTTC
TRBJ2-2 NA TRBV15 TRBD2 CATSRGLAGTNTGELFF TGTGCCACCAGCAGGGGACTAGCGGGAACGAACACCGGGGAGCTGTTTTTT